These 19 T cell receptor beta chains originate from one sample sequenced in a study of brain metastases from non-small cell lung cancer. Measured with immunoSEQ multiplex PCR; TCRdb has only the in-frame clones, and not every one. Among approximately 3,000 clones listed, roughly four fifths were seen once. The source material was primary lung tumor tissue. The receptors shown here come from a donor aged 40 or over with non-small cell lung cancer.

The rearrangement joins TRBV7-8 to TRBJ2-1, with a possible D match to TRBD1 (6 bases). This CDR3 is built from 14 residues. Between the trimmed V and J ends, which lost 2 bases and 7 bases, there was a span of 12 bases. The germline CDR1 and CDR2 sequences are SGHVS and FQNEAQ. DNA for the CDR3: TGTGCCAGCAGCTTAAAGGCAGGGGTAAATGAGCAGTTCTTC. Amino acid sequence: CASSLKAGVNEQFF.

This rearrangement joins TRBV5-4 to TRBJ1-6; D is uncertain. Deletions cut 0 bases from V and 6 bases from J, with 7 bases between. The V gene's germline CDR1 is SGHNT and CDR2 YYREEE (reference sequence). The CDR3 spans 14 residues. This chain's CDR3 is CASSLGGGNSPLHF. The CDR3 nucleotides read TGTGCCAGCAGCTTGGGCGGAGGTAATTCACCCCTCCACTTT.

The chain links TRBV12-3 or TRBV12-4 to TRBJ1-2; D not certain. With 3 bases removed from V and 8 bases from J, the gap between germline ends came to 10 bases. This CDR3 is built from 12 residues. The CDR3 nucleotides read TGTGCCAGCAGTTTGGCAAGCATAGGCTACACCTTC. Its protein product is CASSLASIGYTF.

The chain carries TRBV30 and TRBJ1-3, with D hard to call. CDR3 size: 12 residues. V was cut by 0 bases and J by 3 bases, with 3 bases left in between. The germline V gene encodes CDR1 GTSNPN and CDR2 SVGIG (reference sequence). CDR3 coding DNA: TGTGCCTGGAGTGTAGGTGGAAACACCATATATTTT. Amino acid sequence: CAWSVGGNTIYF.

This clone came up once. J is TRBJ2-2 and V is TRBV5-1, with D tentatively TRBD2 (7 bases). Germline V gives CDR1 SGHRS, CDR2 YFSETQ. The germline V and J ends were trimmed by 7 bases and 3 bases, with 16 bases remaining between them. CDR3 size: 15 residues. The CDR3 nucleotides are TGCGCCAGCCAATCGGGGGGCGCGTACACCGGGGAGCTGTTTTTT. Translation gives CASQSGGAYTGELFF.

V is TRBV6-5 and J is TRBJ1-5; D not certain. This CDR3 is built from 15 residues. Between the trimmed V and J ends, which lost 8 bases and 1 base, there was a span of 15 bases. Germline values: CDR1 MNHEY, CDR2 SVGAGI. The CDR3 bases are TGTGCCAGCGCTGTCACACCGGGGAGCAATCAGCCCCAGCATTTT. Encoded protein: CASAVTPGSNQPQHF.

The chain is built from TRBV28 and TRBJ2-3; 9 bases are a match to TRBD2. This CDR3 is 16 amino acids long. With 2 bases clipped from V and 4 bases from J, the junction kept 7 bases outside the gene matches. The V gene's germline CDR1 is MDHEN and CDR2 SYDVKM. In nucleotides, the CDR3 is TGTGCCAGCAGTTTAAGTCTAGCGGGGACCTCAGATACGCAGTATTTT. Translated, it gives CASSLSLAGTSDTQYF.

The V call is TRBV5-1, the J call TRBJ1-1, with D tentatively TRBD1 (6 bases). Trimming stripped 4 bases from V and 9 bases from J, with 13 bases between. The germline gives CDR1 SGHRS, CDR2 YFSETQ. This CDR3 has 12 residues. As DNA, the CDR3 is TGCGCCAGCAGCCTAGACAGGAATAAAGCTTTCTTT. Translating gives CASSLDRNKAFF.

This clone was observed once. V is TRBV10-3 and J is TRBJ2-5, with 8 bases that match TRBD2. V gave up 10 bases and J gave up 0 bases; unmatched junction bases: 10. Germline V gene lookup returns CDR1 ENHRY and CDR2 SYGVKD. This CDR3 has 15 amino acids. CDR3 sequence: CASNPGLGYQETQYF. CDR3 bases: TGTGCCAGCAATCCGGGACTAGGGTACCAAGAGACCCAGTACTTC.

The rearrangement joins TRBV6-5 to TRBJ1-2; a possible D gene is TRBD1 (5 bases). The V gene's germline CDR1 is MNHEY and CDR2 SVGAGI. Trimming left V 8 bases short and J 4 bases short, with 8 bases between. The CDR3 runs to 11 residues. The CDR3 loop is CASQDSYGYTF. The CDR3 nucleotides read TGTGCCAGCCAAGACAGCTATGGCTACACCTTC.

About this clone: At the DNA level, this CDR3 is encoded by other sequences in the same sample as well. The V call is TRBV18, the J call TRBJ2-3; D not certain. The CDR3 contains 13 residues. Germline V gene lookup returns CDR1 KGHSH and CDR2 LQKENI. V gave up 6 bases and J gave up 0 bases, with 7 bases separating them. The CDR3 region has the DNA TGTGCCAGCTCCACCATCAGCACAGATACGCAGTATTTT. Translating gives CASSTISTDTQYF.

V is TRBV12-3 or TRBV12-4 and J is TRBJ1-3, with D hard to call. V shed 2 bases and J shed 8 bases, with 7 bases lying between them. The length of the CDR3 is 12 residues. The CDR3 loop is CASSLFRDTIYF. CDR3 nucleotide sequence: TGTGCCAGCAGTTTATTTAGAGACACCATATATTTT.

This clone was counted a single time. This chain uses TRBV14 with TRBJ1-6, with D perhaps TRBD1 (5 bases). This CDR3 spans 15 amino acids. Germline lookup yields CDR1 SGHDN and CDR2 FVKESK. Trimming shortened V by 3 bases and J by 0 bases, and 6 bases separated the two germline ends. CDR3 in amino acids: CASSQGGSYNSPLHF. The CDR3 bases are TGTGCCAGCAGCCAGGGGGGCTCCTATAATTCACCCCTCCACTTT. Full variable domain (outside the CDR3, taken from reference TRBV14 and TRBJ1-6): EAGVTQFPSHSVIEKGQTVTLRCDPISGHDNLYWYRRVMGKEIKFLLHFVKESKQDESGMPNNRFLAERTGGTYSTLKVQPAELEDSGVYFCASSQGGSYNSPLHFGNGTRLTVT.

This clone was counted between two and nine times. The same CDR3 arises from other DNA sequences in this sample as well. The genes are TRBV4-2 and TRBJ2-2; D unclear. Deletions cut 2 bases from V and 1 base from J, with 8 bases between. CDR1 is LGHNA, CDR2 YNFKEQ, per germline. The CDR3 has 15 amino acids. The CDR3 DNA sequence: TGTGCCAGCAGCCAACGTCCGAGGAACACCGGGGAGCTGTTTTTT. Its translation: CASSQRPRNTGELFF.

This chain uses TRBV7-2 with TRBJ2-3; D call uncertain. This CDR3 has 13 amino acids. The V end lost 1 base, the J end lost 2 bases, and 4 bases lay between the germline ends. Germline assignment: CDR1 SGHTA and CDR2 FQGNSA. The CDR3 DNA sequence: TGTGCCAGCAGCTTAGTCTACACAGATACGCAGTATTTT. The encoded protein is CASSLVYTDTQYF.

The CDR3 loop is CASSLLQDTEAFF. CDR3 sequence (DNA): TGTGCCAGCAGCTTGCTCCAGGACACTGAAGCTTTCTTT. The genes are TRBV11-3 and TRBJ1-1; no firm D call. The CDR3 totals 13 residues. V was clipped by 3 bases and J by 3 bases, with 8 bases between them. The germline CDR1 and CDR2 sequences are SGHNT and YENEEA.

In its sample, this clone was seen once. A read error may produce the germline difference seen at one junction end. CDR3 amino acids: CAWNGRGRNQSQHF. The CDR3 nucleotides read TGTGCCTGGAATGGGAGGGGTCGCAATCAGTCCCAGCATTTT. This chain uses TRBV30 with TRBJ1-5, with a tentative D call TRBD1 (5 bases). This CDR3 contains 14 residues. Germline V gene sequence: CDR1 GTSNPN, CDR2 SVGIG (reference sequence). Complete variable domain (other parts from reference TRBV30 and TRBJ1-5): SQTIHQWPATLVQPVGSPLSLECTVEGTSNPNLYWYRQAAGRGLQLLFYSVGIGQISSEVPQNLSASRPQDRQFILSSKKLLLSDSGFYLCAWNGRGRNQSQHFGDGTRLSIL.

The J gene is TRBJ2-1, the V gene TRBV14; 7 nucleotides agree with TRBD1. Germline CDR1 and CDR2: SGHDN and FVKESK. The J segment lost 8 bases and the V segment lost 8 bases, leaving 3 bases of the junction unmatched. This CDR3 is built from 11 residues. Here the CDR3 DNA reads TGTGCCAGCGCACAGGGGCATGAGCAGTTCTTC. Translating it yields CASAQGHEQFF. Filled out from reference TRBV14 and TRBJ2-1, the complete variable domain reads EAGVTQFPSHSVIEKGQTVTLRCDPISGHDNLYWYRRVMGKEIKFLLHFVKESKQDESGMPNNRFLAERTGGTYSTLKVQPAELEDSGVYFCASAQGHEQFFGPGTRLTVL.

The chain carries TRBV21-1 and TRBJ2-7; TRBD1, the D gene given by the table, was not confirmed from the DNA. TRBV21-1 is given as a pseudogene. The CDR3 totals 15 residues. The CDR3 loop is CASGSRQESSYEQYF. In DNA form, the CDR3 reads TGTGCCAGCGGCTCCAGACAGGAGAGCTCCTACGAGCAGTACTTC.